This T cell receptor beta chain was found in a study of human T cells and chemical hapten exposure. Trimming took 2 bases from V and 8 from J, leaving 7 bases between them. The CDR3 spans 12 residues. From germline, CDR1 is SGHTA and CDR2 FQGNSA. Study outcomes and limitations: Compared to controls, expanded TCRs made significantly more large clusters of similar CDR3s.

Time point indicated: pre-sensitization, week 0. Treatment in this sample: therapeutic diphenylcyclopropenone sensitization with weekly scalp DPC. The authors extracted total RNA from unfractionated whole blood. The library gave individual cDNA molecules unique molecular identifiers. A single record per CDR3 protein comes from TCRdb applying MiXCR to the RACE reads. The sample lists about 50,000 distinct CDR3 sequences, 9.5% to 10% occurring once. A single count supports this clonotype. Its antigen remains unidentified. This could be a read error, since a much larger clone is one nucleotide away. The final CDR3 position lacks the conserved phenylalanine or tryptophan, pointing to a likely read error.

This rearrangement joins TRBV7-2 to TRBJ2-1; D is unclear. The source of this sequence is a woman aged 30 to 39 with alopecia areata. Some clones in this sample may be carry-over from other donors' samples. The sample here was whole blood, taken in connection with sensitization to the hapten diphenylcyclopropenone (DPC). CDR3 sequence reads: CASSLKWYEQFS. The CDR3 DNA sequence: TGTGCCAGCAGCTTAAAGTGGTATGAGCAGTTCTCC.